These 10 T cell receptor beta chains were sequenced from one sample in a study of shared clonotypes between healthy human individuals. Libraries were prepared by immunoSEQ multiplex PCR; TCRdb keeps only in-frame clonotypes and omits some of them. The repertoire holds around 980,000 clones, with around 78% as singletons. Sample: memory CD4+ T cells from PBMCs. Sample subset: CD45RA-negative fraction. Receptors originate from a man between 18 and 29 years old in good health. Some clones in this sample may be carry-over from other donors' samples.

This clone came up a few times. The V call is TRBV7-9, the J call TRBJ1-2; D is undetermined. The CDR3 sequence is 12 residues long. Germline V gives CDR1 SEHNR, CDR2 FQNEAQ (reference sequence). V was trimmed by 3 bases and J by 4 bases, leaving 6 bases between them. CDR3 sequence reads: CASSLISYGYTF. The DNA of the CDR3 is TGTGCCAGCAGCTTGATCAGCTATGGCTACACCTTC. Looking up the rest from reference TRBV7-9 and TRBJ1-2 gives the full variable domain: DTGVSQNPRHKITKRGQNVTFRCDPISEHNRLYWYRQTLGQGPEFLTYFQNEAQLEKSRLLSDRFSAERPKGSFSTLEIQRTEQGDSAMYLCASSLISYGYTFGSGTRLTVV.

This chain links TRBV30 with TRBJ1-1; D not resolved. Germline CDR1 reads GTSNPN; CDR2 reads SVGIG (reference sequence). The germline V and J ends were trimmed by 0 bases and 4 bases, with 9 bases remaining between them. CDR3 length equals 13 residues. Here the CDR3 DNA reads TGTGCCTGGAGTGTAGCTATGATCACTGAAGCTTTCTTT. It translates to CAWSVAMITEAFF.

This chain connects TRBV28 to TRBJ1-4, with D hard to call. This CDR3 spans 14 amino acids. V lost 10 bases and J 3 bases, leaving 15 bases between the germline ends. Per the germline V gene, CDR1 is MDHEN and CDR2 is SYDVKM. DNA for the CDR3: TGTGCCACCAAAGATGGGCGGTCTAATGAAAAACTGTTTTTT. It codes for CATKDGRSNEKLFF. Full variable domain (rest looked up from reference TRBV28 and TRBJ1-4): DVKVTQSSRYLVKRTGEKVFLECVQDMDHENMFWYRQDPGLGLRLIYFSYDVKMKEKGDIPEGYSVSREKKERFSLILESASTNQTSMYLCATKDGRSNEKLFFGSGTQLSVL.

The CDR3 loop is CASSSTGEGPKNIQYF. The CDR3 DNA reads TGTGCCAGCAGCTCGACAGGGGAAGGTCCCAAAAACATTCAGTACTTC. The chain joins TRBV5-4 to TRBJ2-4, with 8 positions matching TRBD1. Germline V gene data show CDR1 as SGHNT and CDR2 as YYREEE (reference sequence). V was pared by 3 bases and J by 2 bases, with 7 bases of the junction left unmatched. This CDR3 contains 16 residues.

With regard to this clone: Since a much larger clone is just one base distant, this may be a read error. The chain joins TRBV4-1 to TRBJ1-2, with D unresolved. This CDR3 has 15 amino acids. Per the germline V gene, CDR1 is MGHRA and CDR2 is YSYEKL. V was trimmed by 0 bases and J by 2 bases, leaving 10 bases between them. In DNA form, the CDR3 reads TGCGCCAGCAGCCAAGATATGACGAGCAACTATGGCTACACCTTC. This encodes CASSQDMTSNYGYTF.

The chain is built from TRBV7-9 and TRBJ1-5; 10 bases fit TRBD1. The CDR3 spans 16 residues. CDR1 and CDR2 (germline): SEHNR, FQNEAQ (reference sequence). V was clipped by 3 bases and J by 5 bases; unmatched bases: 7. CDR3 loop: CASSFTTGTGDQPQHF. The CDR3 DNA is TGTGCCAGCAGCTTCACTACCGGGACAGGGGATCAGCCCCAGCATTTT.

The CDR3 spells CSATQGGGYTF. As DNA, the CDR3 is TGCAGTGCAACCCAGGGAGGTGGCTACACCTTC. The rearrangement joins TRBV20-1 to TRBJ1-2; the D gene is possibly TRBD1 (5 bases). The CDR3 is 11 amino acids. Germline-derived CDR1 and CDR2 are DFQATT and SNEGSKA (reference sequence). Trimming pared 6 bases from V and 7 bases from J, leaving 12 bases between.

Only one count was recorded for this clone. The CDR3 nucleotides are TGTGCCAGCAGTGAAGGAGTAGACTATGGCTACACCTTC. Amino acids: CASSEGVDYGYTF. This chain joins TRBV2 and TRBJ1-2; no clear D gene. The CDR3 covers 13 residues. The germline CDR1 and CDR2 sequences are SNHLY and FYNNEI. Trimming took off 1 base at V and 3 bases at J, with 6 bases between the two ends.

This sequence joins TRBV15 and TRBJ2-7; the match to TRBD2 covers 8 bases. Losses at the gene ends were 5 bases for V and 2 bases for J; bases not matched to a gene: 2. CDR1 is LNHNV and CDR2 is YYDKDF in the germline V gene (reference sequence). This CDR3 is 13 amino acids long. The CDR3 protein is CATSSGRAYEQYF. In nucleotides, the CDR3 is TGTGCCACCAGCTCCGGGAGGGCCTACGAGCAGTACTTC.

This chain connects TRBV6-1 to TRBJ1-5, with D possibly being TRBD1 (5 bases). V was cut by 3 bases and J by 9 bases, with 12 bases left in between. The CDR3 runs to 13 residues. In germline, CDR1 is MNHNS, CDR2 SASEGT. The CDR3 coding sequence is TGTGCCAGCAGTGATATAAGGGGAATGCCCCAGCATTTT. Its protein is CASSDIRGMPQHF.